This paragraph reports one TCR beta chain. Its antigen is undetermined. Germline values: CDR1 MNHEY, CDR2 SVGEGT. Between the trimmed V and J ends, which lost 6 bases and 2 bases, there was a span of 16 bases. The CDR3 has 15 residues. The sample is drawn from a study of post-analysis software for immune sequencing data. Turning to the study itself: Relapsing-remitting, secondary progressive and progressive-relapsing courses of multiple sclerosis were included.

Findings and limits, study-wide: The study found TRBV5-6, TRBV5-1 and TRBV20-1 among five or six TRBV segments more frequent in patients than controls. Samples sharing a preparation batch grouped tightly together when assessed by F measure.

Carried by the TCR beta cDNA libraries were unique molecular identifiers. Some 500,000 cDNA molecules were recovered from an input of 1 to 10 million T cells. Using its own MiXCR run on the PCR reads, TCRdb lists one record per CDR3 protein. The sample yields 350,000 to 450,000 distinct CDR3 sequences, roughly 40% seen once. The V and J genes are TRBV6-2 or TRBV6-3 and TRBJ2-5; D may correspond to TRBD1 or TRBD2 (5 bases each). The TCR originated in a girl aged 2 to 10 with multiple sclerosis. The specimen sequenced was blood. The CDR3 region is CASRTPGRRQETQYF. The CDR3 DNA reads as TGTGCCAGCAGGACCCCGGGACGCCGGCAAGAGACCCAGTACTTC.